The source of this T cell receptor beta chain is a study of a mutant IDH1 vaccine in newly diagnosed glioma. Whole-study context: Investigators started vaccination 4-6 weeks after radiotherapy alone, or with temozolomide cycles.

Concerning this clone: As yet, its antigen is unknown. Relative to the germline gene, one junction end is altered; a read error may explain this.

The protocol was immunoSEQ multiplex PCR, while the TCRdb copy is restricted to in-frame clones and leaves out a portion. The data hold around 51,000 clones, with approximately 78% observed a single time. This sample's time point: week 5, during vaccination. With topical imiquimod, each dose of the vaccine consisted of 300 ug of mutant IDH1 20-mer peptide. The CDR3 contains 15 residues. Germline V lookup: CDR1 SSHAT, CDR2 FNYEAQ (reference sequence). The gene calls are TRBV7-7 and TRBJ1-1; D perhaps matches TRBD1 (6 bases). This sequence originates from a woman aged 35 to 49 with glioma. The material was PBMCs, obtained from a glioma patient whose treatment included an IDH1 peptide vaccine. CDR3 nucleotide sequence: TGTGCTAGCAGCCCACCACAGGGCCTATTCACTGAAGCTTTCTTT. Translating it yields CASSPPQGLFTEAFF.